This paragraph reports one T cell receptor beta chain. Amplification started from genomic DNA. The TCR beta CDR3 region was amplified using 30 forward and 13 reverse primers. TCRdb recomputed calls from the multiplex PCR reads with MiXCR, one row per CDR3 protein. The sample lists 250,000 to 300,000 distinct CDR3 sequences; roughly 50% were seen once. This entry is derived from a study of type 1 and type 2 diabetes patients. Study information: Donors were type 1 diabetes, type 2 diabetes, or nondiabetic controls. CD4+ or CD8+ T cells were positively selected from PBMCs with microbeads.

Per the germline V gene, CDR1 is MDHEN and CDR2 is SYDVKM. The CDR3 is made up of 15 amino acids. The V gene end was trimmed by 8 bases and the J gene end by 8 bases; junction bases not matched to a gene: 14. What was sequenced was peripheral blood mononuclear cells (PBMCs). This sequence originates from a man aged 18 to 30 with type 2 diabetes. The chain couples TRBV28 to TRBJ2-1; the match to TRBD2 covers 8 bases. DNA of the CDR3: TGTGCCAGCCGTCCGAATCAACTAGCGGCCGATGAGCAGTTCTTC. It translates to CASRPNQLAADEQFF.